The 29 T cell receptor beta chains listed next were all sequenced from one sample in a study of CD8+ T cells in alopecia areata. Sample treatment: oral pan-JAK inhibitor, 5-10 mg twice daily. Extracted RNA was reverse transcribed into cDNA, the sequencing template. Measured with immunoSEQ multiplex PCR; TCRdb has only the in-frame clones, and not every one. The sample lists some 110,000 clones; around 58% were seen once. The specimen was CD8+ T cells sorted from blood, collected at week 4, from a patient treated with tofacitinib. These TCRs come from a human donor with alopecia areata.

Regarding this clone: This same CDR3 is encoded by further DNA sequences in the sample. J is TRBJ1-1 and V is TRBV29-1, with D unresolved. Trimming stripped 1 base from V and 5 bases from J, with 8 bases between. In germline, CDR1 is SQVTM, CDR2 ANQGSEA. CDR3 length: 12 amino acids. Written as DNA, the CDR3 is TGCAGCGTTGAAGCCGACCGAACTGAAGCTTTCTTT. It codes for CSVEADRTEAFF. Complete variable domain (other parts from reference TRBV29-1 and TRBJ1-1): SAVISQKPSRDICQRGTSLTIQCQVDSQVTMMFWYRQQPGQSLTLIATANQGSEATYESGFVIDKFPISRPNLTFSTLTVSNMSPEDSSIYLCSVEADRTEAFFGQGTRLTVV.

The V and J genes are TRBV30 and TRBJ1-1, with 7 bases that match TRBD1. Germline V CDR1 and CDR2: GTSNPN, SVGIG (reference sequence). V was pared by 1 base and J by 5 bases, with 16 bases of the junction left unmatched. CDR3 length: 17 amino acids. CDR3 region: CAWSGVGTVLMGTEAFF. CDR3 DNA sequence: TGTGCCTGGAGTGGAGTTGGGACAGTCCTCATGGGTACTGAAGCTTTCTTT.

A few counts support this clone. The sample has other DNA sequences that encode this CDR3 too. Here the CDR3 reads CSVEGQRGENIQYF. The CDR3 bases are TGCAGCGTTGAGGGGCAGCGGGGCGAAAACATTCAGTACTTC. V gene TRBV29-1 combines with J gene TRBJ2-4; TRBD2 matches 7 bases. The CDR3 sequence is 14 residues long. Trimming removed 3 bases from V and 5 bases from J; junction bases left unmatched: 7. Germline CDR1 SQVTM, CDR2 ANQGSEA.

The chain links TRBV30 to TRBJ2-1; D might be TRBD2 (5 bases). The CDR3 totals 13 residues. Germline values: CDR1 GTSNPN, CDR2 SVGIG (reference sequence). Trimming stripped 2 bases from V and 6 bases from J, with 11 bases between. The CDR3 nucleotides are TGTGCCTGGAGTTTATGGGCGGGCAATGAGCAGTTCTTC. This codes for CAWSLWAGNEQFF.

The chain uses TRBV6-4 and TRBJ1-1; D ambiguous. The germline V gene encodes CDR1 MRHNA and CDR2 SNTAGT. This CDR3 is built from 15 residues. V lost 7 bases to trimming and J lost 1 base, with 16 bases between them. The CDR3 sequence is CASNGDFTTNTEAFF. CDR3 sequence (DNA): TGTGCCAGCAACGGGGATTTTACAACGAACACTGAAGCTTTCTTT.

The chain couples TRBV13 to TRBJ2-5; the match to TRBD2 covers 8 bases. In germline, CDR1 is PRHDT, CDR2 FYEKMQ (reference sequence). CDR3 length: 14 residues. Trimming took 5 bases from V and 3 from J; bases not matched to a gene: 5. The CDR3 reads CASSPGTREETQYF. CDR3 DNA sequence: TGTGCCAGCAGCCCGGGGACTAGGGAAGAGACCCAGTACTTC.

The genes are TRBV11-2 and TRBJ1-1, with D hard to call. This CDR3 is 13 amino acids long. The germline V gene encodes CDR1 SGHAT and CDR2 FQNNGV. The germline V and J ends were trimmed by 0 bases and 11 bases, with 13 bases remaining between them. DNA for the CDR3: TGTGCCAGCAGCTTAGAGGACGCCTTCGAGGCTTTCTTT. It yields the protein CASSLEDAFEAFF.

The CDR3 DNA reads TGTGCCAGCAGCCGGACTAGCCCTCCCACGCACGAGCAGTACTTC. Its protein product is CASSRTSPPTHEQYF. The chain recombines TRBV7-6 with TRBJ2-7, with 8 bases identical to TRBD2. In germline, CDR1 is SGHVS, CDR2 FNYEAQ. This CDR3 spans 15 amino acids. Unmatched junction bases numbered 11, after V lost 5 bases and J lost 5 bases.

This clone was recorded a few times. This chain joins TRBV29-1 and TRBJ2-1; D call uncertain. There are 14 residues in the CDR3. V was trimmed by 4 bases and J by 0 bases, leaving 10 bases between them. The V gene's germline CDR1 is SQVTM and CDR2 ANQGSEA. The CDR3 sequence is CSVGWVPSYNEQFF. DNA for the CDR3: TGCAGCGTTGGTTGGGTCCCCTCCTACAATGAGCAGTTCTTC.

This sequence joins TRBV30 and TRBJ1-5; D possibly corresponds to TRBD1 (6 bases). Germline values: CDR1 GTSNPN, CDR2 SVGIG (reference sequence). This CDR3 is built from 14 residues. Trimming took off 1 base at V and 2 bases at J, with 9 bases between the two ends. The CDR3 bases are TGTGCCTGGAGTGGGGGACACGGCAATCAGCCCCAGCATTTT. Protein: CAWSGGHGNQPQHF.

This clone has only a few counts. The genes are TRBV30 and TRBJ1-1; D gene ambiguous. Germline V lookup: CDR1 GTSNPN, CDR2 SVGIG (reference sequence). The CDR3 has 13 residues. The V and J ends lost 4 bases and 5 bases respectively, with 14 bases between them. CDR3 nucleotides: TGTGCCTGGAATAGGGCGGCGGGGACTGAAGCTTTCTTT. Translation gives CAWNRAAGTEAFF.

V usage is TRBV29-1 and J usage is TRBJ2-7; no firm D call. Trimming pared 6 bases from V and 5 bases from J, leaving 14 bases between. The CDR3 has 12 residues. Germline V CDR1 and CDR2: SQVTM, ANQGSEA. CDR3 nucleotide sequence: TGCAGCGTCACGGCCCACCCTCACGAGCAGTACTTC. It specifies CSVTAHPHEQYF.

In its sample, this clone was seen a few times. This chain connects TRBV5-1 to TRBJ1-2; D unresolved. CDR3 size: 15 residues. V lost 3 bases, J lost 7 bases, and 19 bases lay in between. The germline gives CDR1 SGHRS, CDR2 YFSETQ. The CDR3 sequence: CASSSHTSRASGYTF. CDR3 nucleotide sequence: TGCGCCAGCAGCTCACACACCTCTCGAGCATCTGGCTACACCTTC.

This chain joins TRBV30 and TRBJ1-2, with 7 positions matching TRBD1. This CDR3 is built from 15 residues. CDR1 GTSNPN and CDR2 SVGIG come from the germline V gene (reference sequence). With 1 base clipped from V and 2 bases from J, the junction kept 7 bases outside the gene matches. In DNA form, the CDR3 reads TGTGCCTGGAGTGATGAAAAACAGGGGAACTATGGCTACACCTTC. Translating it yields CAWSDEKQGNYGYTF.

The rearrangement joins TRBV30 to TRBJ2-3; no firm D call. Per germline, CDR1 GTSNPN and CDR2 SVGIG (reference sequence). Trimming shortened V by 0 bases and J by 2 bases, and 12 bases separated the two germline ends. This CDR3 spans 15 amino acids. Here the CDR3 reads CAWSVGVASTDTQYF. CDR3 nucleotides: TGTGCCTGGAGTGTTGGAGTGGCCTCCACAGATACGCAGTATTTT.

This sequence joins TRBV7-9 and TRBJ2-4; 10 nucleotides match TRBD1. CDR1 and CDR2 from the germline V gene are SEHNR and FQNEAQ (reference sequence). The CDR3 has 15 residues. V shed 5 bases and J 7 bases; nucleotides not matched to a gene: 8. The chain's CDR3 is CASSPRDRGFNIQYF. The CDR3 DNA sequence: TGTGCCAGCAGCCCAAGGGACAGGGGTTTTAACATTCAGTACTTC.

The table lists this clone with a few counts. V usage is TRBV25-1 and J usage is TRBJ1-6, with D hard to call. The germline CDR1 and CDR2 sequences are MGHDK and SYGVNS. V shed 3 bases and J shed 0 bases, with 12 bases lying between them. The CDR3 sequence is 17 residues long. For the CDR3, the DNA is TGTGCCAGCAGTGATCCTTCGGGCGGCTCCTATAATTCACCCCTCCACTTT. Its protein is CASSDPSGGSYNSPLHF.

This clone was observed a handful of times. The chain employs TRBV15 and TRBJ1-2; D not certain. The CDR3 loop spans 12 amino acids. V lost 3 bases and J 9 bases, leaving 11 bases between the germline ends. Germline values: CDR1 LNHNV, CDR2 YYDKDF (reference sequence). This chain's CDR3 is CATSRRIGRYTF. The CDR3 DNA is TGTGCCACCAGCAGGAGGATAGGGCGCTACACCTTC.

This clone was detected only a few times. At the DNA level, this CDR3 is encoded by other sequences in the same sample as well. The chain recombines TRBV30 with TRBJ1-1; D may be TRBD1 (6 bases). Germline CDR1 reads GTSNPN; CDR2 reads SVGIG (reference sequence). Trimming removed 0 bases from V and 2 bases from J, with 7 bases in between. This CDR3 is built from 13 residues. The CDR3 nucleotides are TGTGCCTGGAGTGTACAGGGTAACACTGAAGCTTTCTTT. Protein product: CAWSVQGNTEAFF.

CDR3 residues: CASSLGPPGIGEQFF. Here the CDR3 DNA reads TGTGCCAGCAGCTTAGGACCCCCTGGGATTGGTGAGCAGTTCTTC. The gene calls are TRBV13 and TRBJ2-1, with D uncertain. CDR1 and CDR2 from the germline V gene are PRHDT and FYEKMQ (reference sequence). V dropped 0 bases and J dropped 9 bases, with 15 bases sitting between them. This CDR3 contains 15 residues.

This clone was detected only a few times. The chain joins TRBV5-4 to TRBJ2-4; D may be TRBD1 (6 bases). The CDR3 has 15 amino acids. Germline CDR1 reads SGHNT; CDR2 reads YYREEE (reference sequence). V lost 3 bases to trimming and J lost 1 base, with 11 bases between them. The CDR3 spells CASSSETGAKNIQYF. CDR3 in DNA: TGTGCCAGCAGCTCGGAAACAGGGGCCAAAAACATTCAGTACTTC.

The CDR3, as DNA: TGTGCCTGGATCATTAGTGGTACTGAAGCTTTCTTT. Amino acid sequence: CAWIISGTEAFF. The chain couples TRBV30 to TRBJ1-1; D ambiguous. Trimming left V 4 bases short and J 5 bases short, with 11 bases between. This CDR3 region has 12 residues. Germline loops: CDR1 GTSNPN, CDR2 SVGIG (reference sequence).

The chain joins TRBV29-1 to TRBJ2-2; D possibly corresponds to TRBD1 (5 bases). CDR1 SQVTM and CDR2 ANQGSEA come from the germline V gene. This CDR3 is built from 13 residues. V lost 5 bases and J lost 1, with 8 bases in between. In nucleotides, the CDR3 is TGCAGCGTTCCCAGGGAGAACACCGGGGAGCTGTTTTTT. It is translated as CSVPRENTGELFF.

V and J are TRBV4-1 and TRBJ2-7; D unclear. This CDR3 spans 14 amino acids. Germline lookup yields CDR1 MGHRA and CDR2 YSYEKL. Trimming removed 1 base at V and 2 bases at J, with 9 bases between. The CDR3 DNA reads TGCGCCAGCAGCCAAGTAAAGGGTGCCTACGAGCAGTACTTC. As protein: CASSQVKGAYEQYF.

The rearrangement joins TRBV27 to TRBJ2-2, with D hard to call. This CDR3 is 13 amino acids long. Trimming took 1 base from V and 5 from J, leaving 5 bases between them. Germline V gene sequence: CDR1 MNHEY, CDR2 SMNVEV (reference sequence). The CDR3, as DNA: TGTGCCAGCAGTTTATTTAAGACCGGGGAGCTGTTTTTT. It specifies CASSLFKTGELFF.

Only a few counts were recorded for this clone. The chain couples TRBV19 to TRBJ1-5, with D hard to call. V was trimmed by 10 bases and J by 3 bases, leaving 10 bases between them. Germline CDR1 LNHDA, CDR2 SQIVND (reference sequence). This CDR3 spans 12 amino acids. The CDR3 DNA reads TGTGCCACAGGACTGTACAATCAGCCCCAGCATTTT. Its translation is CATGLYNQPQHF.

CDR3 nucleotides: TGTGCCTGGACCTTAATGGGGGATGGCTACACCTTC. Residues: CAWTLMGDGYTF. The J gene is TRBJ1-2, the V gene TRBV30; D is perhaps TRBD1 (5 bases). The CDR3 extends over 12 amino acids. The germline CDR1 and CDR2 sequences are GTSNPN and SVGIG (reference sequence). Trimming removed 4 bases at V and 6 bases at J, with 12 bases between. Full variable domain (missing parts from reference TRBV30 and TRBJ1-2): SQTIHQWPATLVQPVGSPLSLECTVEGTSNPNLYWYRQAAGRGLQLLFYSVGIGQISSEVPQNLSASRPQDRQFILSSKKLLLSDSGFYLCAWTLMGDGYTFGSGTRLTVV.

The rearrangement uses TRBV29-1 and TRBJ2-5; the D gene is possibly TRBD2 (6 bases). This CDR3 spans 13 amino acids. Trimming took 6 bases from V and 4 from J, leaving 15 bases between them. Germline CDR1 is SQVTM and CDR2 is ANQGSEA. This CDR3 is CSVRLGVLETQYF. DNA for the CDR3: TGCAGCGTAAGACTAGGGGTATTAGAGACCCAGTACTTC.

The V and J genes are TRBV6-1 and TRBJ2-7, with no clear D. In germline, CDR1 is MNHNS, CDR2 SASEGT. CDR3 size: 15 residues. With 0 bases removed from V and 2 bases from J, the gap between germline ends came to 11 bases. The chain's CDR3 is CASSEAQYSTYEQYF. DNA for the CDR3: TGTGCCAGCAGTGAAGCGCAGTACTCGACCTACGAGCAGTACTTC.